The source of this T cell receptor (beta chain) is a study of blood T cell repertoires in COVID-19. About the study: COVID-19 samples from acute and convalescent phases originated in the United States, Italy and Spain. PBMCs, B-cell-depleted T cells, or T cells were the source of the cDNA or gDNA that made up the material.

In the original processing: Reference gene primers were amplified, and this amplification served to estimate nucleated cell counts. The protocol was immunoSEQ multiplex PCR, while the TCRdb copy is restricted to in-frame clones and leaves out a portion. V, J and clone size reflect that table, while D and trimming were determined from the DNA. The sample includes approximately 160,000 clones, about nine tenths of them seen just once. The CDR3 loop spans 15 amino acids. CDR1 and CDR2 (germline): SGHRS, YFSETQ. V shed 0 bases and J 4 bases; nucleotides not matched to a gene: 5. The genes are TRBV5-1 and TRBJ1-1; 8 nucleotides agree with TRBD1. The sequence came from a woman aged 70-85 years with acute or convalescent COVID-19. The sequencing input was peripheral blood. DNA of the CDR3: TGCGCCAGCAGCTTGGTCCGTGGACAGGGCACTGAAGCTTTCTTT. It specifies CASSLVRGQGTEAFF.